The clone carrying this T cell receptor (beta chain) was counted at least ten times. What it binds is unknown. The team produced cDNA through 5'RACE using 10-nucleotide random UMIs. The authors obtained over 160 million TCR-beta sequences from 15-18 subjects per sequencing run. TCRdb used MiXCR to reprocess the 5' RACE reads, holding one entry per CDR3 protein. The sample consists of under 90,000 distinct CDR3 sequences, approximately 10% of them appearing once. Healthy control samples came from blood bank volunteers in Maryland, USA. The entry originates in a study of neurological immune-mediated disorders. Whole-study findings and limits: The study found no CDR3 amino acid sequences shared by expanded clones across subjects, suggesting private repertoires in all groups.

Germline values: CDR1 SGDLS, CDR2 YYNGEE. The CDR3 length is 12 residues. V lost 4 bases to trimming and J lost 4 bases, with 8 bases between them. This chain joins TRBV9 and TRBJ2-5; no clear D. The TCR sequence derives from a middle-aged man in good health. What was sequenced was PBMCs. The DNA for the CDR3 is TGTGCCAGCAGCCCTTGGTCAGAGACCCAGTACTTC. This encodes CASSPWSETQYF. Full variable domain (missing parts from reference TRBV9 and TRBJ2-5): DSGVTQTPKHLITATGQRVTLRCSPRSGDLSVYWYQQSLDQGLQFLIQYYNGEERAKGNILERFSAQQFPDLHSELNLSSLELGDSALYFCASSPWSETQYFGPGTRLLVL.